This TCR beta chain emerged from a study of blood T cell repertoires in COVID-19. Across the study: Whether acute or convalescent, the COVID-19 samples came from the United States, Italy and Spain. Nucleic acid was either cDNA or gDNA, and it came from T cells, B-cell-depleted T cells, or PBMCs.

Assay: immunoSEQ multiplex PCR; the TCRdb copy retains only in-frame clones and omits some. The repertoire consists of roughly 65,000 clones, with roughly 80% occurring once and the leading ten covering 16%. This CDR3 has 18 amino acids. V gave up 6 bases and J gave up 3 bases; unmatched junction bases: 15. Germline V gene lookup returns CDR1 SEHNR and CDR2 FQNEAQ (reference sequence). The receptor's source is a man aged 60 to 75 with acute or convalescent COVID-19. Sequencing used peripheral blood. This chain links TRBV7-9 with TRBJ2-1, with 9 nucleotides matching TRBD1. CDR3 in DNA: TGTGCCAGCAGTTACTTACGGGGGCGGGACAGGGACTACAATGAGCAGTTCTTC. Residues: CASSYLRGRDRDYNEQFF.